This T cell receptor (beta chain) came from a study of cytomegalovirus exposure and HLA in healthy donors. General study results and limits: A cluster of highly shared sequence variants was likely a sequencing artifact. Clonal expansion, a later analysis showed, was greater in HLA-associated TCR beta chains than in equally common others. Near-uniform donor sequencing depth was presumed by presence/absence analyses. A link between a missense DCLRE1C variant and TCR beta V- and J-gene trimming emerged from a later analysis.

On this clone: Its specificity is not known.

PCR employed 60 Vbeta and 13 Jbeta primers. Using immunoSEQ multiplex PCR, the repertoire was profiled, and TCRdb retains in-frame clones only, with some absent. The sample carries roughly 100,000 clones, over 75% recorded once. Looked up from germline, CDR1 is SGHRS and CDR2 is YFSETQ. Losses at the gene ends were 2 bases for V and 8 bases for J; bases not matched to a gene: 6. The CDR3 runs 15 residues. The receptor was isolated from a female donor in good health and CMV-seropositive. The rearrangement uses TRBV5-1 and TRBJ2-1, with 11 bases matching TRBD1. The sample comprised PBMCs. The CDR3 DNA reads as TGCGCCAGCAGCTTAAGGACAGGGGGCGGTTATGAGCAGTTCTTC. This translates into CASSLRTGGGYEQFF.